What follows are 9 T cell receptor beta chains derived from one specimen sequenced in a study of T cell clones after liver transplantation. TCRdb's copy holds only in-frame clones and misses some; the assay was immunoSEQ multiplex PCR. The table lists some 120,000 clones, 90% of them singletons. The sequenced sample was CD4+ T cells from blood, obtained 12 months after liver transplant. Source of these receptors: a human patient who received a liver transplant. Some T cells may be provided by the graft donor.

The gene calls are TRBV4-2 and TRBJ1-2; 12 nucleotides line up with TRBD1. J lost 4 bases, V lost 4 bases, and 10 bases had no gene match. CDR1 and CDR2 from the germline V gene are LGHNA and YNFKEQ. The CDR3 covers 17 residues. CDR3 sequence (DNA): TGTGCCAGCAGCCGTGGGACAGGGGGCCTAAGGAGCTATGGCTACACCTTC. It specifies CASSRGTGGLRSYGYTF.

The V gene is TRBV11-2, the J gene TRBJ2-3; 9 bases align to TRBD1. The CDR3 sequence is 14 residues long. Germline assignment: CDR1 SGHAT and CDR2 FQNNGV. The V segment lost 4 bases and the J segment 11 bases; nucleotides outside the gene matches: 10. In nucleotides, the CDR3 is TGTGCCAGCAGCTATCCCGGGACAGGGAATAGGCAGTATTTT. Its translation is CASSYPGTGNRQYF. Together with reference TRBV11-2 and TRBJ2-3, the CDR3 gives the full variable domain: EAGVAQSPRYKIIEKRQSVAFWCNPISGHATLYWYQQILGQGPKLLIQFQNNGVVDDSQLPKDRFSAERLKGVDSTLKIQPAKLEDSAVYLCASSYPGTGNRQYFGPGTRLTVL.

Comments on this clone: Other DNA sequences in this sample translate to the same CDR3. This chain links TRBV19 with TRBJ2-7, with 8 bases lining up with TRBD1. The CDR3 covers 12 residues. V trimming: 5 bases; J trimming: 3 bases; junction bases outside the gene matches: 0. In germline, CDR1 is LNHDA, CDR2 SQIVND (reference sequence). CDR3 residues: CASSDRGYEQYF. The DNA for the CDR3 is TGTGCCAGTAGTGACAGGGGCTACGAGCAGTACTTC. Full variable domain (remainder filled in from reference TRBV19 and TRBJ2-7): DGGITQSPKYLFRKEGQNVTLSCEQNLNHDAMYWYRQDPGQGLRLIYYSQIVNDFQKGDIAEGYSVSREKKESFPLTVTSAQKNPTAFYLCASSDRGYEQYFGPGTRLTVT.

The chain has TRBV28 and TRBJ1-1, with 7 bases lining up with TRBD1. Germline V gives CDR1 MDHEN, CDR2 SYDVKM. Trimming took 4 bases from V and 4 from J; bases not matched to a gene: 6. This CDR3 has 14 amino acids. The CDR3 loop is CASSSPQGVTEAFF. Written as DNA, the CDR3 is TGTGCCAGCAGTTCCCCCCAGGGGGTCACTGAAGCTTTCTTT.

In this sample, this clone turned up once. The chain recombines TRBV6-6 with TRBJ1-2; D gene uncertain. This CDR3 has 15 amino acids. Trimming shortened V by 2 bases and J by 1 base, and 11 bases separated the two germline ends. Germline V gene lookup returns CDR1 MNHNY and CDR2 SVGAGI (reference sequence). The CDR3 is CASSYSQVVNYGYTF. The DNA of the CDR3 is TGTGCCAGCAGTTACAGCCAGGTCGTTAACTATGGCTACACCTTC.

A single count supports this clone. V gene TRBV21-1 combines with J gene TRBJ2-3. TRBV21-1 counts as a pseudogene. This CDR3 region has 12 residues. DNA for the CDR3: TGTGCCAGCAGCAAAGTGCTTGCTACGCAGTATTTT. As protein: CASSKVLATQYF.

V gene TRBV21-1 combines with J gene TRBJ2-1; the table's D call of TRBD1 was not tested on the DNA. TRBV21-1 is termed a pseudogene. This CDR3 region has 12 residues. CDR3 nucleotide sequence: TGTGCCAGCAGCAATTGGGGCGATGAGCAGTTCTTC. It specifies CASSNWGDEQFF.

The CDR3 region has the DNA TGTGCCTTCTGGGGAGTAAGCTCTGGAAACACCATATATTTT. Encoded protein: CAFWGVSSGNTIYF. The J gene is TRBJ1-3, the V gene TRBV30, with D unresolved. Trimming pared 7 bases from V and 0 bases from J, leaving 13 bases between. Germline-derived CDR1 and CDR2 are GTSNPN and SVGIG (reference sequence). CDR3 length equals 14 residues. Filled out from reference TRBV30 and TRBJ1-3, the complete variable domain reads SQTIHQWPATLVQPVGSPLSLECTVEGTSNPNLYWYRQAAGRGLQLLFYSVGIGQISSEVPQNLSASRPQDRQFILSSKKLLLSDSGFYLCAFWGVSSGNTIYFGEGSWLTVV.

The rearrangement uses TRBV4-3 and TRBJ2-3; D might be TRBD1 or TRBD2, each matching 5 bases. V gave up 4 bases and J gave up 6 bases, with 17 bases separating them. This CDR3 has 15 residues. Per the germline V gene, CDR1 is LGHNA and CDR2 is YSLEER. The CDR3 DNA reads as TGCGCCAGCAGCCGCCCTCTCGGGGCCGTGGATACGCAGTATTTT. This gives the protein CASSRPLGAVDTQYF.